The 9 T cell receptor beta chains reported below all come from one sample, sequenced in a study of T-cell memory formation after mild COVID-19. TCRdb analysed the 5' RACE reads with MiXCR anew, one entry per CDR3 protein. In the table there are 550,000 to 700,000 distinct CDR3 sequences, 15% to 20% of which are singletons. Sequencing was carried out using PBMCs or a T cell subset sorted from them (not recorded which). The receptors stem from an adult woman who had mild COVID-19 (a few samples of this study predate the infection). Cell type and time point are not known.

The DNA for the CDR3 is TGTGCCAGCAGCTTGGAAGTTGTCTCTGGAAACACCATATATTTT. Residues: CASSLEVVSGNTIYF. V and J are TRBV5-5 and TRBJ1-3; D unresolved. There are 15 residues in the CDR3. CDR1 and CDR2 from the germline V gene are SGHKS and YYEKEE (reference sequence). The V end was cut by 0 bases, the J end by 0 bases, with 7 bases between.

The sample holds many counts of this clonotype. This chain connects TRBV20-1 to TRBJ1-2; maybe TRBD1 (6 bases). The germline CDR1 and CDR2 sequences are DFQATT and SNEGSKA (reference sequence). The CDR3 sequence is 14 residues long. Trimming removed 3 bases at V and 5 bases at J, with 16 bases between. The CDR3 DNA reads TGCAGTGCTAGCGCCTCTACAGGGCGGTATGGCTACACCTTC. Translation: CSASASTGRYGYTF.

This clonotype was seen only a few times. The chain links TRBV23-1 to TRBJ2-4, with D perhaps given as TRBD1 or TRBD2 (5 bases each). TRBV23-1 is reported as an ORF; its role is uncertain. There are 16 residues in the CDR3. Trimming cost V 8 bases and J 0 bases, with 17 bases left between them. The CDR3 DNA sequence: TGCGCCAGCCGCCGGGACCTTCAACTAGCCAAAAACATTCAGTACTTC. Translation gives CASRRDLQLAKNIQYF.

The sample holds a few counts of this clonotype. The chain employs TRBV7-3 and TRBJ1-1; TRBD1 matches 9 bases. Germline CDR1 is SGHTA and CDR2 is FQGTGA. This CDR3 contains 18 residues. V trimming: 0 bases; J trimming: 0 bases; junction bases outside the gene matches: 8. The chain's CDR3 is CASSLTRPTGGLNTEAFF. The DNA of the CDR3 is TGTGCCAGCAGCTTAACTAGGCCCACAGGGGGCTTGAACACTGAAGCTTTCTTT.

This clonotype was detected only a few times. The chain couples TRBV5-1 to TRBJ1-2, with no clear D. V was shortened by 0 bases and J by 6 bases, with 12 bases between the two germline ends. Germline V gives CDR1 SGHRS, CDR2 YFSETQ. CDR3 length: 14 amino acids. The CDR3 spells CASSLVQFDHGYTF. The CDR3 DNA follows: TGCGCCAGCAGCTTGGTACAGTTTGATCATGGCTACACCTTC.

The CDR3: CASSFGEPYEQYF. In DNA form, the CDR3 reads TGCGCCAGCAGCTTTGGAGAGCCCTACGAGCAGTACTTC. V is TRBV5-1 and J is TRBJ2-7; no clear D gene. Germline loops: CDR1 SGHRS, CDR2 YFSETQ. The CDR3 contains 13 residues. V lost 2 bases and J 2 bases, leaving 8 bases between the germline ends.

This clonotype was detected many times. The genes are TRBV30 and TRBJ1-1; D remains unclear. This CDR3 comprises 13 residues. Per germline, CDR1 GTSNPN and CDR2 SVGIG (reference sequence). V was pared by 0 bases and J by 1 base, with 6 bases between. The CDR3 bases are TGTGCCTGGAGTGTGGGAGGGAACACTGAAGCTTTCTTT. This translates into CAWSVGGNTEAFF.

This clonotype was detected only a few times. The gene calls are TRBV3-1 and TRBJ2-5, with TRBD2 identical over 14 bases. Germline V gives CDR1 LGHDT, CDR2 YNNKEL (reference sequence). Losses at the gene ends were 0 bases for V and 1 base for J; bases not matched to a gene: 4. CDR3 length equals 18 residues. The CDR3 sequence is CASSQDKGLAGAQETQYF. CDR3 nucleotides: TGTGCCAGCAGCCAAGATAAGGGACTAGCGGGGGCCCAAGAGACCCAGTACTTC.

This clonotype was recorded a few times. The chain joins TRBV7-2 to TRBJ1-2; 8 bases fit TRBD1. CDR1 is SGHTA and CDR2 is FQGNSA in the germline V gene. V trimming: 5 bases; J trimming: 5 bases; junction bases outside the gene matches: 10. This CDR3 is built from 15 residues. The CDR3 DNA follows: TGTGCCAGCAGCCCCCGGACAGGGAGGGGATATGGCTACACCTTC. Translated, it gives CASSPRTGRGYGYTF.